This entry lists 14 T cell receptor beta chains sequenced from one sample in a study of cytotoxic CD8 clonotypes in ibrutinib-treated CLL (dated by TCRdb to the early 2020s). The label giving this sample's time point can be read as: about 11 months on ibrutinib. The method was the immunoSEQ multiplex PCR assay. The table comes from immuneACCESS by way of TCRdb, which keeps in-frame sequences with V and J called. Part of the clones is missing from these tables; in studies checked, under half for an unresolved V gene and the rest for unknown reasons. A total of over 75,000 clones appear in this sample, around 73% of them only once. The ten largest clones capture about 30% of the sample. Source: PBMCs, taken after 12 months of ibrutinib treatment. The receptor source for this set is a human donor with chronic lymphocytic leukemia.

J is TRBJ2-7 and V is TRBV2, with 8 bases aligning to TRBD1. The germline gives CDR1 SNHLY, CDR2 FYNNEI. Trimming cost V 7 bases and J 3 bases; bases outside gene matches: 8. This CDR3 has 14 amino acids. CDR3 region: CASKTGVSGYEQYF. CDR3 nucleotide sequence: TGTGCCAGCAAGACAGGGGTGAGTGGCTACGAGCAGTACTTC.

The table lists this clone with a few counts. This chain joins TRBV2 and TRBJ1-3; a possible D gene is TRBD1 (5 bases). Trimming removed 7 bases from V and 4 bases from J, with 8 bases in between. The CDR3 spans 12 residues. Germline V gene data show CDR1 as SNHLY and CDR2 as FYNNEI. The CDR3 protein is CASNGDGNTIYF. CDR3 DNA sequence: TGTGCCAGCAACGGGGACGGAAACACCATATATTTT.

The gene calls are TRBV7-3 and TRBJ2-1, with 10 positions matching TRBD2. With V trimmed by 3 bases and J by 10 bases, 9 bases remained unmatched. CDR3 size: 15 residues. CDR1 is SGHTA, CDR2 FQGTGA, per germline. In DNA, the CDR3 is TGTGCCAGCAGCTTTTCAGCGGGGGGGGCCAGAGAGCAGTTCTTC. Translating it yields CASSFSAGGAREQFF.

In its sample, this clone was seen a few times. This sequence joins TRBV10-2 and TRBJ1-2; D call uncertain. Germline CDR1 is WSHSY and CDR2 is SAAADI. Trimming stripped 2 bases from V and 8 bases from J, with 15 bases between. The CDR3 covers 14 residues. The CDR3 DNA follows: TGCGCCAGCAGTGAGGGGCGGCCTACCAAGGGCTACACCTTC. As protein: CASSEGRPTKGYTF.

The V call is TRBV11-3, the J call TRBJ2-1; 7 bases agree with TRBD2. V shed 0 bases and J 2 bases; nucleotides not matched to a gene: 4. The CDR3 has 16 residues. Germline loops: CDR1 SGHNT, CDR2 YENEEA. The CDR3, as DNA: TGTGCCAGCAGCTTAGACGGGACTATCGCCTACAATGAGCAGTTCTTC. It translates to CASSLDGTIAYNEQFF. The full variable domain, its missing parts supplied by reference TRBV11-3 and TRBJ2-1, is EAGVVQSPRYKIIEKKQPVAFWCNPISGHNTLYWYLQNLGQGPELLIRYENEEAVDDSQLPKDRFSAERLKGVDSTLKIQPAELGDSAVYLCASSLDGTIAYNEQFFGPGTRLTVL.

The rearrangement links TRBV18 to TRBJ2-2; the match to TRBD1 covers 11 bases. From germline, CDR1 is KGHSH and CDR2 LQKENI. The CDR3 is 16 residues long. Unmatched junction bases numbered 3, after V lost 3 bases and J lost 3 bases. The CDR3 is CASSPGTGGYTGELFF. The CDR3 coding sequence is TGTGCCAGCTCACCGGGGACAGGGGGATACACCGGGGAGCTGTTTTTT.

V gene TRBV28 combines with J gene TRBJ1-5; the D gene is possibly TRBD1 (5 bases). There are 16 residues in the CDR3. CDR1 and CDR2 (germline): MDHEN, SYDVKM. V was pared by 5 bases and J by 1 base, with 15 bases between. The CDR3 bases are TGTGCCAGCAGTCCCTCGGGAGGGGCGAGCAATCAGCCCCAGCATTTT. Translating it yields CASSPSGGASNQPQHF.

This clone occurred many times. The genes are TRBV27 and TRBJ1-6; 10 bases are a match to TRBD1. Germline CDR1 MNHEY, CDR2 SMNVEV (reference sequence). This CDR3 contains 17 residues. Trimming took 0 bases from V and 9 from J; bases not matched to a gene: 8. The CDR3 loop is CASSLSGTGDELSPLHF. The CDR3 DNA sequence: TGTGCCAGCAGTTTATCCGGGACAGGGGATGAACTTTCACCCCTCCACTTT.

The chain couples TRBV14 to TRBJ1-2, with D unclear. In germline, CDR1 is SGHDN, CDR2 FVKESK. The CDR3 is 14 amino acids. Deletions cut 4 bases from V and 8 bases from J, with 17 bases between. In DNA form, the CDR3 reads TGTGCCAGCAGCCGAGATTTGGATCAGGCCGGCTACACCTTC. Protein sequence: CASSRDLDQAGYTF.

This chain connects TRBV7-9 to TRBJ1-1; tentative D call: TRBD1 (6 bases). Trimming removed 5 bases at V and 0 bases at J, with 7 bases between. Germline V lookup: CDR1 SEHNR, CDR2 FQNEAQ (reference sequence). This CDR3 has 13 amino acids. CDR3 in DNA: TGTGCCAGCAGCAAGGGGGTGAACACTGAAGCTTTCTTT. Its protein is CASSKGVNTEAFF.

The chain carries TRBV10-3 and TRBJ1-1, with D perhaps matching TRBD1 (5 bases). CDR3 length equals 15 residues. Trimming pared 6 bases from V and 0 bases from J, leaving 14 bases between. CDR1 and CDR2 (germline): ENHRY, SYGVKD. The CDR3: CAIRPFGALNTEAFF. The CDR3 DNA follows: TGTGCCATCAGACCGTTCGGGGCGTTGAACACTGAAGCTTTCTTT.

This clone turned up a few times. CDR3 region: CASRTGTETNYGYTF. CDR3 sequence (DNA): TGCGCCAGCAGGACCGGGACGGAGACTAACTATGGCTACACCTTC. V is TRBV5-1 and J is TRBJ1-2; possibly TRBD1 for D (5 bases). Trimming pared 5 bases from V and 0 bases from J, leaving 14 bases between. From germline, CDR1 is SGHRS and CDR2 YFSETQ. This CDR3 spans 15 amino acids.

V gene TRBV7-2 combines with J gene TRBJ2-1; D possibly matches TRBD1 or TRBD2 (5 bases each). V was clipped by 4 bases and J by 2 bases, with 9 bases between them. The CDR3 spans 14 residues. The germline CDR1 and CDR2 sequences are SGHTA and FQGNSA. CDR3 coding DNA: TGTGCCAGCAGCTCCTTGGGACCCTACAATGAGCAGTTCTTC. Translating gives CASSSLGPYNEQFF. The variable domain in full, with the rest retrieved from reference TRBV7-2 and TRBJ2-1, is GAGVSQSPSNKVTEKGKDVELRCDPISGHTALYWYRQSLGQGLEFLIYFQGNSAPDKSGLPSDRFSAERTGGSVSTLTIQRTQQEDSAVYLCASSSLGPYNEQFFGPGTRLTVL.

This rearrangement joins TRBV6-1 to TRBJ2-7, with 10 bases aligning to TRBD2. Germline V CDR1 and CDR2: MNHNS, SASEGT. J was trimmed by 0 bases and V by 0 bases; bases with no gene match: 8. This CDR3 has 18 amino acids. Here the CDR3 reads CASSEALAGGPISYEQYF. CDR3 DNA sequence: TGTGCCAGCAGTGAAGCATTAGCGGGGGGCCCTATCTCCTACGAGCAGTACTTC.